The next 25 T cell receptor beta chains were all read from a single sample in a study of T cell responses to AZD1222 COVID-19 vaccine. Libraries were prepared by immunoSEQ multiplex PCR; TCRdb keeps only in-frame clonotypes and omits some of them. The profile shows about 140,000 clones, 84% of them singletons. The source was peripheral blood, collected on day 0 of AZD1222 vaccination. Receptor source: an adult in good health.

V is TRBV6-5 and J is TRBJ1-1, with 8 nucleotides matching TRBD1. The CDR3 covers 15 residues. V was pared by 7 bases and J by 7 bases, with 14 bases of the junction left unmatched. The germline CDR1 and CDR2 sequences are MNHEY and SVGAGI. The DNA of the CDR3 is TGTGCCAGCAAGGAAACAGGGGGGAAAACGGATGAAGCTTTCTTT. As protein: CASKETGGKTDEAFF.

The chain has TRBV28 and TRBJ1-1; D is uncertain. This CDR3 region has 12 residues. CDR1 and CDR2 from the germline V gene are MDHEN and SYDVKM. Trimming removed 6 bases from V and 1 base from J, with 6 bases in between. The CDR3 is CASSQSNTEAFF. In DNA form, the CDR3 reads TGTGCCAGCAGCCAATCGAACACTGAAGCTTTCTTT.

This chain links TRBV9 with TRBJ2-1, with 9 bases that match TRBD2. The CDR3 runs to 17 residues. V shed 0 bases and J 6 bases; nucleotides not matched to a gene: 10. Germline CDR1 is SGDLS and CDR2 is YYNGEE. The CDR3 region has the DNA TGTGCCAGCAGCGTAGGTCTAGGGACTAGCAGGGGCAATGAGCAGTTCTTC. This translates into CASSVGLGTSRGNEQFF.

The J gene is TRBJ1-5, the V gene TRBV6-1; D gene unclear. CDR3 size: 14 residues. Germline CDR1 and CDR2: MNHNS and SASEGT. V was cut by 2 bases and J by 1 base, with 6 bases left in between. The CDR3 sequence is CASSEHGSNQPQHF. The CDR3 bases are TGTGCCAGCAGTGAACACGGGAGCAATCAGCCCCAGCATTTT.

The chain employs TRBV19 and TRBJ2-2; D remains unclear. This CDR3 is 13 amino acids long. Trimming took off 3 bases at V and 1 base at J, with 3 bases between the two ends. Germline CDR1 is LNHDA and CDR2 is SQIVND (reference sequence). CDR3 sequence reads: CASSIQNTGELFF. Written as DNA, the CDR3 is TGTGCCAGTAGTATCCAGAACACCGGGGAGCTGTTTTTT. The whole variable domain, filled in from reference TRBV19 and TRBJ2-2, reads DGGITQSPKYLFRKEGQNVTLSCEQNLNHDAMYWYRQDPGQGLRLIYYSQIVNDFQKGDIAEGYSVSREKKESFPLTVTSAQKNPTAFYLCASSIQNTGELFFGEGSRLTVL.

The rearrangement uses TRBV7-2 and TRBJ1-1, with D perhaps matching TRBD1 (6 bases). This CDR3 has 15 amino acids. Trimming removed 5 bases from V and 1 base from J, with 14 bases in between. Germline CDR1 is SGHTA and CDR2 is FQGNSA. The CDR3, as DNA: TGTGCCAGCAGCCGTCGACAGGATAGGAACACTGAAGCTTTCTTT. Protein product: CASSRRQDRNTEAFF.

This chain connects TRBV28 to TRBJ1-3; D gene ambiguous. Germline CDR1 is MDHEN and CDR2 is SYDVKM. With 1 base removed from V and 4 bases from J, the gap between germline ends came to 14 bases. The CDR3 sequence is 16 residues long. CDR3 sequence (DNA): TGTGCCAGCAGTTTATATGACGGGCGAATAGGAAACACCATATATTTT. This translates into CASSLYDGRIGNTIYF.

This clone is categorized as medium-sized. The V and J genes are TRBV18 and TRBJ2-7, with D unclear. The CDR3 contains 15 residues. Trimming left V 2 bases short and J 0 bases short, with 11 bases between. Germline assignment: CDR1 KGHSH and CDR2 LQKENI. CDR3 loop: CASSPEEQSSYEQYF. CDR3 coding DNA: TGTGCCAGCTCACCAGAAGAACAGAGCTCCTACGAGCAGTACTTC.

The V call is TRBV23-1, the J call TRBJ1-2, with D tentatively TRBD1 (5 bases). TRBV23-1 is sorted into the ORF group, with uncertain function. Trimming removed 0 bases at V and 2 bases at J, with 16 bases between. The CDR3 totals 17 residues. Here the CDR3 reads CASSQSSRGGRNYGYTF. The CDR3, as DNA: TGCGCCAGCAGTCAATCTTCTCGGGGGGGAAGGAACTATGGCTACACCTTC.

This rearrangement joins TRBV5-1 to TRBJ1-4; no reliable D call. The CDR3 loop spans 16 amino acids. Looked up from germline, CDR1 is SGHRS and CDR2 is YFSETQ. With 0 bases removed from V and 0 bases from J, the gap between germline ends came to 9 bases. CDR3 nucleotides: TGCGCCAGCAGCTTGGCTGGTGCCGCAACTAATGAAAAACTGTTTTTT. Its translation is CASSLAGAATNEKLFF.

The V gene is TRBV28, the J gene TRBJ1-5; the D is unclear. CDR1 and CDR2 from the germline V gene are MDHEN and SYDVKM. The CDR3 runs 11 residues. Between the trimmed V and J ends, which lost 7 bases and 4 bases, there was a span of 5 bases. The CDR3 spells CASKSNQPQHF. For the CDR3, the DNA is TGTGCCAGCAAAAGTAATCAGCCCCAGCATTTT.

V gene TRBV15 combines with J gene TRBJ1-6, with a tentative D call TRBD1 (6 bases). The CDR3 is 16 residues long. Germline loops: CDR1 LNHNV, CDR2 YYDKDF (reference sequence). V was cut by 5 bases and J by 9 bases, with 20 bases left in between. CDR3 DNA: TGTGCCACCAGCGGATGGGTGCAGGGGTTCCGTTCACCCCTCCACTTT. Amino acids: CATSGWVQGFRSPLHF.

The gene calls are TRBV15 and TRBJ1-3; perhaps TRBD1 as D (6 bases). Germline lookup yields CDR1 LNHNV and CDR2 YYDKDF (reference sequence). The CDR3 has 17 residues. Trimming took off 5 bases at V and 4 bases at J, with 21 bases between the two ends. The DNA of the CDR3 is TGTGCCACCAGCCTGAAAGGTCGGGGGGCGCTAGGAAACACCATATATTTT. Translation gives CATSLKGRGALGNTIYF. The complete variable domain, with remaining parts taken from reference TRBV15 and TRBJ1-3, reads DAMVIQNPRYQVTQFGKPVTLSCSQTLNHNVMYWYQQKSSQAPKLLFHYYDKDFNNEADTPDNFQSRRPNTSFCFLDIRSPGLGDTAMYLCATSLKGRGALGNTIYFGEGSWLTVV.

This clone was seen a single time. The chain couples TRBV5-1 to TRBJ1-4; D unclear. Trimming cost V 5 bases and J 5 bases, with 4 bases left between them. The CDR3 consists of 11 residues. CDR1 and CDR2 (germline): SGHRS, YFSETQ. The CDR3 bases are TGCGCCAGCAGGGGAAATGAAAAACTGTTTTTT. This gives the protein CASRGNEKLFF.

The V call is TRBV10-3, the J call TRBJ2-2; D uncertain. Trimming shortened V by 2 bases and J by 1 base, and 2 bases separated the two germline ends. The CDR3 spans 13 residues. Germline V CDR1 and CDR2: ENHRY, SYGVKD. Written as DNA, the CDR3 is TGTGCCATCAGTGAGGTGAACACCGGGGAGCTGTTTTTT. Its protein product is CAISEVNTGELFF.

The CDR3 region is CASSVGGGLVYEQFF. Here the CDR3 DNA reads TGTGCCAGCAGCGTAGGAGGGGGGCTCGTCTATGAGCAGTTCTTC. The chain uses TRBV9 and TRBJ2-1, with D perhaps given as TRBD1 or TRBD2 (6 bases each). Trimming shortened V by 0 bases and J by 8 bases, and 15 bases separated the two germline ends. The CDR3 is 15 amino acids. CDR1 is SGDLS and CDR2 is YYNGEE in the germline V gene. The full variable domain, completed using reference TRBV9 and TRBJ2-1, is DSGVTQTPKHLITATGQRVTLRCSPRSGDLSVYWYQQSLDQGLQFLIQYYNGEERAKGNILERFSAQQFPDLHSELNLSSLELGDSALYFCASSVGGGLVYEQFFGPGTRLTVL.

This sequence joins TRBV5-1 and TRBJ2-3; D may be TRBD1 (6 bases). Germline lookup yields CDR1 SGHRS and CDR2 YFSETQ. Trimming cost V 4 bases and J 0 bases, with 15 bases left between them. The CDR3 sequence is 16 residues long. In DNA, the CDR3 is TGCGCCAGCAGCCCGACCCGACAGGACAGCACAGATACGCAGTATTTT. Its protein is CASSPTRQDSTDTQYF.

Only one count was recorded for this clone. The genes are TRBV28 and TRBJ1-5; 10 bases are a match to TRBD1. Losses at the gene ends were 6 bases for V and 5 bases for J; bases not matched to a gene: 10. The CDR3 consists of 16 residues. Germline V gene lookup returns CDR1 MDHEN and CDR2 SYDVKM. CDR3 coding DNA: TGTGCCAGCAGATCACCCCGGACAGGGGGGTATCAGCCCCAGCATTTT. It is translated as CASRSPRTGGYQPQHF.

The chain has TRBV27 and TRBJ2-3; D gene unclear. CDR1 is MNHEY, CDR2 SMNVEV, per germline (reference sequence). Trimming stripped 5 bases from V and 6 bases from J, with 12 bases between. The CDR3 is 13 amino acids. The CDR3 region is CASSPMTWDTQYF. The CDR3 DNA reads as TGTGCCAGCAGTCCCATGACCTGGGATACGCAGTATTTT.

The chain links TRBV5-1 to TRBJ2-3; TRBD1 matches 10 bases. The CDR3 has 13 residues. Germline lookup yields CDR1 SGHRS and CDR2 YFSETQ. The trim removed 7 bases at V and 2 bases at J, leaving 1 base unmatched. The CDR3 sequence is CASGTGDTDTQYF. The CDR3 region has the DNA TGCGCCAGCGGGACAGGGGACACAGATACGCAGTATTTT.

V gene TRBV5-1 combines with J gene TRBJ1-1, with TRBD1 as a possible D gene (6 bases). The CDR3 is 14 residues long. V lost 4 bases, J lost 1 base, and 11 bases lay in between. Per germline, CDR1 SGHRS and CDR2 YFSETQ. The CDR3: CASSVQGWNTEAFF. The CDR3, as DNA: TGCGCCAGCAGCGTACAGGGTTGGAACACTGAAGCTTTCTTT.

V gene TRBV5-6 combines with J gene TRBJ1-1; D not resolved. Germline-derived CDR1 and CDR2 are SGHDT and YYEEEE. V lost 0 bases and J lost 2, with 5 bases in between. This CDR3 region has 13 residues. The CDR3 nucleotides read TGTGCCAGCAGCTTGGTCCGTAACACTGAAGCTTTCTTT. Protein: CASSLVRNTEAFF.

J is TRBJ1-5 and V is TRBV24-1; D is possibly TRBD1 (5 bases). Deletions cut 4 bases from V and 6 bases from J, with 12 bases between. The germline V gene encodes CDR1 KGHDR and CDR2 SFDVKD. The CDR3 loop spans 14 amino acids. In DNA form, the CDR3 reads TGTGCCACCAGTGAGGGAGGGGAAGGTCAGCCCCAGCATTTT. This codes for CATSEGGEGQPQHF.

The chain has TRBV7-9 and TRBJ1-1, with D maybe TRBD1 (5 bases). CDR1 is SEHNR, CDR2 FQNEAQ, per germline (reference sequence). V dropped 6 bases and J dropped 1 base, with 15 bases sitting between them. The CDR3 has 15 residues. CDR3 residues: CASSPSRGTNTEAFF. The CDR3 DNA sequence: TGTGCCAGCAGTCCTTCACGGGGCACGAACACTGAAGCTTTCTTT.

The J gene is TRBJ1-5, the V gene TRBV28, with D maybe TRBD1 (5 bases). Germline-derived CDR1 and CDR2 are MDHEN and SYDVKM. Trimming removed 4 bases at V and 8 bases at J, with 9 bases between. The CDR3 runs to 12 residues. CDR3 residues: CASSSGKKPQHF. CDR3 nucleotide sequence: TGTGCCAGCAGTTCAGGGAAGAAGCCCCAGCATTTT.